This TCR beta chain was sequenced during a study of naive and memory T cell subsets. Study findings and constraints: Over 95% of naive TCR sequences appeared only once, unlike memory subsets. TCR counts from RNA may reflect activation-linked expression changes.

After CD4 positive bead selection, the CD4-negative fraction gave CD8 T cells. This clonotype came up a few times. What it binds is unknown. Both TRBC1 and TRBC2 were covered by a beta constant-region primer of two equimolar oligonucleotides. The ligated cDNA underwent four PCR rounds using SP2 and nested alpha and beta constant-region primers. TCRdb analysed the UMI-ligation and nested PCR reads with MiXCR anew, one entry per CDR3 protein. This table holds around 160,000 distinct CDR3 sequences, about 15% found once. This CDR3 has 13 amino acids. The V end was cut by 3 bases, the J end by 0 bases, with 3 bases between. Germline CDR1 is ENHRY and CDR2 is SYGVKD.

The rearrangement links TRBV10-3 to TRBJ2-1; D is ambiguous. This sequence was found in a human donor in good health. Material for sequencing was naive CD4+ T cells from blood. CDR3: CAISEDSYNEQFF. The CDR3 bases are TGTGCCATCAGTGAAGACTCCTACAATGAGCAGTTCTTC.